Listed below are T cell receptor beta chains from one sample, sequenced in a study of blood T cells in healthy people across ages. TCRdb processed the 5' RACE reads anew with MiXCR; each CDR3 protein has one entry. The sample records hundreds of thousands of distinct CDR3 sequences, approximately 60% being singletons. The sample was blood. These receptors were obtained from a man aged 35-49 years in good health. The CDR3 runs from the conserved cysteine through the conserved F or W. Not every row has a clone size; where given, it reads once, few, many or a size class.

clone size	V gene	CDR3 length	CDR3 protein
NA	TRBV6-1	15	CASSHGQGQSRPQHF
few	TRBV29-1	17	CSALGLAGASSYNEQFF
few	TRBV5-1	13	CASSLVGDGGYTF
NA	TRBV18	13	CASSPRTPFEQYF
NA	TRBV27	18	CASTLKSGLGGSYNEQFF
NA	TRBV7-2	15	CASSLVDQLLETQYF
NA	TRBV14	18	CASSQEGRRDSGANVLTF
NA	TRBV4-1	18	CASSQERATGTGPHEQYF
NA	TRBV5-1	17	CASSLHRFGSGANVLTF
NA	TRBV12-3/TRBV12-4	14	CASSLGPPSNEQYF
NA	TRBV20-1	16	CSASPGGRGSYNEQFF
NA	TRBV27	16	CASSLQVSFSYNEQFF
once	TRBV20-1	11	CSARPPGEQYF
NA	TRBV4-3	15	CASSQSYQFQETQYF
NA	TRBV9	16	CASSVASGRASNEQFF
NA	TRBV29-1	14	CSVAQAGGQTTQYF
NA	TRBV7-8	13	CASNLEVPGELFF
NA	TRBV4-1	16	CASSSQDRAPPDTQYF
NA	TRBV11-2	14	CASSLERGAHGYTF
once	TRBV4-2	15	CASSQEDRGGEKLFF
once	TRBV28	15	CASSLWRGGSDTQYF
NA	TRBV25-1	16	CASSESSGDNNQPQHF
NA	TRBV7-2	12	CASSPAPNEQFF
few	TRBV20-1	15	CSAVGPDSAGGAQYF
few	TRBV4-3	17	CASSQDWGGPGTDTQYF
few	TRBV29-1	12	CSAPWGSNEQFF
NA	TRBV4-2	16	CASSQDLLSVDTEAFF
few	TRBV12-3/TRBV12-4	15	CASSFDSYSYNEQFF
NA	TRBV20-1	14	CSARGRQGSYEQYF
NA	TRBV29-1	16	CSVEIRDRPYTGELFF
NA	TRBV19	14	CATTLVGISNEQFF
many	TRBV10-3	12	CAISESGNEQYF
NA	TRBV27	15	CASRPRGSYNSPLHF
NA	TRBV28	16	CASSLAGTGELDTQYF
NA	TRBV25-1	13	CASSEYGGREQYF
few	TRBV28	15	CASSWGTGELETQYF
NA	TRBV4-2	14	CASSQGTALYGYTF
NA	TRBV5-1	15	CASSLEGTAPYEQYF
NA	TRBV7-2	17	CASSPWGGLANTGELFF
NA	TRBV20-1	15	CSAYLAGAKQETQYF
NA	TRBV6-5	21	CASSYSATAISYSGEQETQYF
NA	TRBV29-1	16	CSVYRDLRAPTDTQYF
once	TRBV14	16	CASSQENEGLRTEAFF
NA	TRBV7-2	15	CASSRQSATNEKLFF
once	TRBV19	16	CASTLAGTGNWDTQYF
NA	TRBV7-2	15	CASSSMVGSRGGYTF